This TCR beta chain was recorded in a study of T cell clonality in common variable immunodeficiency. Profiled with immunoSEQ multiplex PCR; TCRdb holds only in-frame clones, not every one. The sample is made up of 15,000 to 20,000 clones, none counted only once. This clone was detected ten times or more. Its antigen remains unknown. Donors gave about 5 to 8 ml heparinized peripheral whole blood. Findings of the study overall: Reportedly, TCR beta sequences from common variable immunodeficiency showed fewer deletions and N-nucleotide insertions.

Input material: peripheral blood mononuclear cells. This receptor was taken from a human donor with common variable immunodeficiency.

The CDR3 reads CASSLTGTGGAEAFF. The sequenced CDR3 bases are TGTGCCAGCAGCCTCACCGGGACAGGGGGCGCTGAA. The chain uses TRBV5-6 and TRBJ1-1; 12 nucleotides align to TRBD1. The CDR3 extends 3 residues past the end of the read, so its final part is completed from the germline J gene. Germline assignment: CDR1 SGHDT and CDR2 YYEEEE. V shed 4 bases and J 6 bases; nucleotides not matched to a gene: 7. This CDR3 comprises 15 residues.